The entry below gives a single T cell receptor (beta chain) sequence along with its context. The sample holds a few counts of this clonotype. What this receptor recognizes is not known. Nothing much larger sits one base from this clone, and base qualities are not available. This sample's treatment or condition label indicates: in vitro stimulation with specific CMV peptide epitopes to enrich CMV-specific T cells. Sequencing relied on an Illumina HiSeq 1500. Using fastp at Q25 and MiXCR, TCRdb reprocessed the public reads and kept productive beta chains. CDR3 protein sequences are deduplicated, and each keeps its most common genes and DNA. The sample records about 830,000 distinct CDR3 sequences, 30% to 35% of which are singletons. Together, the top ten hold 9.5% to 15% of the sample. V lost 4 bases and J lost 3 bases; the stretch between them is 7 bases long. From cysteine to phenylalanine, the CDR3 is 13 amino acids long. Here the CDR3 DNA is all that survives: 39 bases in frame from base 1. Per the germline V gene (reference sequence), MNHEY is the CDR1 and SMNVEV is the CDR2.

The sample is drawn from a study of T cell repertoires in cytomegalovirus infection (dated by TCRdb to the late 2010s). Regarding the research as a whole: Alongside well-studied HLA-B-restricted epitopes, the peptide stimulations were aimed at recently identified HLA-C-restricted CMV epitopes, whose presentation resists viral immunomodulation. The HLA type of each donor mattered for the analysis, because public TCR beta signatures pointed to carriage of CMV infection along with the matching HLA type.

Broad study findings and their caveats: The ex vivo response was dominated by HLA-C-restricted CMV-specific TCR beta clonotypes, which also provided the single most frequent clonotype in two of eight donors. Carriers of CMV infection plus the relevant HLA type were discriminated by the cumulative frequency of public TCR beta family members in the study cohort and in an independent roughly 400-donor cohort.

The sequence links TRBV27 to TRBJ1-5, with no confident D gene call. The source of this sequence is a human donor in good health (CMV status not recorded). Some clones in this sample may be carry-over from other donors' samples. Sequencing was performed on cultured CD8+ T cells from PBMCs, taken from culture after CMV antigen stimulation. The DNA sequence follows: TGTGCCAGCAGTTATCAGTACAATCAGCCCCAGCATTTT. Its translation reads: CASSYQYNQPQHF.